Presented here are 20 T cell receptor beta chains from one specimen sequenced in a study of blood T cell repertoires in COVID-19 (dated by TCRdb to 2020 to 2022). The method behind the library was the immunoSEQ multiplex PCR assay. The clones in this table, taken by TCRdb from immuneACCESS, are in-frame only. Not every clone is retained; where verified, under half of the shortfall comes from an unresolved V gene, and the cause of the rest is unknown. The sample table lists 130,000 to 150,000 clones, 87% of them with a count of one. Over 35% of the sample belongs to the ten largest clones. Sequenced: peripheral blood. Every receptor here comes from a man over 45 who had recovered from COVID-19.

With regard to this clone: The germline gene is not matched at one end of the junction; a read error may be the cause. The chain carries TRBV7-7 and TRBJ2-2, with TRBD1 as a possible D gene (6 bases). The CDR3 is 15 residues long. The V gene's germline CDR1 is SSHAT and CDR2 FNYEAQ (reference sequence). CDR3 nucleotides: TGTGCTAGCAGCTTATGGTCAGGGGACACCGGGGAGCTGTTTTTT. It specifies CASSLWSGDTGELFF.

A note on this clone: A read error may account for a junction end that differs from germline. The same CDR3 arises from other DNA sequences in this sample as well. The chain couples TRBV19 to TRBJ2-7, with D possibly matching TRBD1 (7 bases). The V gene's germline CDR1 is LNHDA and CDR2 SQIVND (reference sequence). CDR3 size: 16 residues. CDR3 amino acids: CASHIIVEGASYEQYF. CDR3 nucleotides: TGTGCCAGCCATATTATAGTGGAGGGGGCATCCTACGAGCAATACTTC.

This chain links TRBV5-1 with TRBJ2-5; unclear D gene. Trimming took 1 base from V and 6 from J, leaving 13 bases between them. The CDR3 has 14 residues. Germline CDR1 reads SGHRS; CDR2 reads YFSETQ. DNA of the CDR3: TGCGCCAGCAGCTTGTTAAGCGCCTTGAAGACCCAGTACTTC. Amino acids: CASSLLSALKTQYF.

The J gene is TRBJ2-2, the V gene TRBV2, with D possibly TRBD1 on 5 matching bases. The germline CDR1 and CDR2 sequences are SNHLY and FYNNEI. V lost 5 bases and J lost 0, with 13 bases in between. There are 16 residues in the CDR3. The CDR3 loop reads CASSYRIIPNTGELFF. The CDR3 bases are TGTGCCAGCAGTTACAGGATCATACCGAACACCGGGGAGCTGTTTTTT.

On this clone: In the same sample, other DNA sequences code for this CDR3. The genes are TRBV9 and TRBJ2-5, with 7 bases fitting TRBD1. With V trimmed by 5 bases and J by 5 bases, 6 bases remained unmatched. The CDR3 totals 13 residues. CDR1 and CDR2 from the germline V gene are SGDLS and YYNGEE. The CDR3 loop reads CASSSQGWETQYF. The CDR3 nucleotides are TGTGCCAGCAGTTCACAGGGGTGGGAGACCCAGTACTTC.

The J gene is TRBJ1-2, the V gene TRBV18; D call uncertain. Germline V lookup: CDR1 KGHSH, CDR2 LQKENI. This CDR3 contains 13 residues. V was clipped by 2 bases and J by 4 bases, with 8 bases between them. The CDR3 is CASSPGLSYGYTF. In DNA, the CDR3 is TGTGCCAGCTCACCAGGGCTGAGCTATGGCTACACCTTC.

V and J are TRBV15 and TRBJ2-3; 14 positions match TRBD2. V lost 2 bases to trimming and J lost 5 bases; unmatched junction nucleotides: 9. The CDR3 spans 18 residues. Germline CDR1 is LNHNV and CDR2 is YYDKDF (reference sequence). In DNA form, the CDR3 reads TGTGCCACCAGCAGACAGCCAGGACTAGCGGGGGGCGTAGATACGCAGTATTTT. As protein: CATSRQPGLAGGVDTQYF.

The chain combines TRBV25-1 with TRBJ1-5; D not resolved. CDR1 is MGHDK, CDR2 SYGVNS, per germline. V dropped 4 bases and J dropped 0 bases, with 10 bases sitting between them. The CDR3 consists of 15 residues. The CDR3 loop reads CASSVSGYSNQPQHF. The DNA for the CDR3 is TGTGCCAGCAGTGTTTCGGGGTATAGCAATCAGCCCCAGCATTTT.

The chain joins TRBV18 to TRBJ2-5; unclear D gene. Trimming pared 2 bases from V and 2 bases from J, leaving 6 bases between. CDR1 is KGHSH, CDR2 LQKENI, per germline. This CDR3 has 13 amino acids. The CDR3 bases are TGTGCCAGCTCACCATTCCCGCAAGAGACCCAGTACTTC. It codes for CASSPFPQETQYF.

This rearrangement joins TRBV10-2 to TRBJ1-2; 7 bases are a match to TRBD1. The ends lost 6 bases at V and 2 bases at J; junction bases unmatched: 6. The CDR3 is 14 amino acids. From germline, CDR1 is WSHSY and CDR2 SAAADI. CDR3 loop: CASRPGTENYGYTF. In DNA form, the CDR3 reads TGCGCCAGCAGGCCCGGGACAGAGAACTATGGCTACACCTTC.

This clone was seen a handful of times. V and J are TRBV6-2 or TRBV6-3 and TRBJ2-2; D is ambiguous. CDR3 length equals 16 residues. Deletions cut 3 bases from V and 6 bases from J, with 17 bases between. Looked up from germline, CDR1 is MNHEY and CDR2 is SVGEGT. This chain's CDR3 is CASSYPSSSSAGELFF. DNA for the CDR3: TGTGCCAGCAGTTATCCTTCTAGTTCCTCAGCCGGGGAGCTGTTTTTT.

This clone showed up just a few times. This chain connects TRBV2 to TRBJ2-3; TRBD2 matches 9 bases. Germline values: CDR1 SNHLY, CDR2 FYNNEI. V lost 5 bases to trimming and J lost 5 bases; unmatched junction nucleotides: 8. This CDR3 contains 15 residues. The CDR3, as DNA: TGTGCCAGCAGTAAGGGGACTAGCCCTCTAGATACGCAGTATTTT. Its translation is CASSKGTSPLDTQYF.

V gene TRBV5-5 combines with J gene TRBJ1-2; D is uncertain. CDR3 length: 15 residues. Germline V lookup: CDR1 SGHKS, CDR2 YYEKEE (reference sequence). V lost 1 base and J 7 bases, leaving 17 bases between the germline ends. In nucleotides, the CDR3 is TGTGCCAGCAGCTTGTTAGACAAGGGAGGGTCTGGCTACACCTTC. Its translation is CASSLLDKGGSGYTF.

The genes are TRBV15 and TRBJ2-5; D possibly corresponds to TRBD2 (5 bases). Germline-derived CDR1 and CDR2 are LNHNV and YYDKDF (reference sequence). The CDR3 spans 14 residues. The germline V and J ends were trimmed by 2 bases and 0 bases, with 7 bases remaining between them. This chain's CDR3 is CATSRLANQETQYF. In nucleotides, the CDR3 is TGTGCCACCAGCAGATTAGCGAACCAAGAGACCCAGTACTTC. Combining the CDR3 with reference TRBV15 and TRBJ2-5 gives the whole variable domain DAMVIQNPRYQVTQFGKPVTLSCSQTLNHNVMYWYQQKSSQAPKLLFHYYDKDFNNEADTPDNFQSRRPNTSFCFLDIRSPGLGDTAMYLCATSRLANQETQYFGPGTRLLVL.

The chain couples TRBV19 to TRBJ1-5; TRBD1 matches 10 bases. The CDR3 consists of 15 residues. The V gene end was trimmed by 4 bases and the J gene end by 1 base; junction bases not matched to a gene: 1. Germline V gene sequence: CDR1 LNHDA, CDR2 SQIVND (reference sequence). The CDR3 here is CASSTDRGSNQPQHF. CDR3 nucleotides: TGTGCCAGTAGTACGGACAGGGGGAGCAATCAGCCCCAGCATTTT.

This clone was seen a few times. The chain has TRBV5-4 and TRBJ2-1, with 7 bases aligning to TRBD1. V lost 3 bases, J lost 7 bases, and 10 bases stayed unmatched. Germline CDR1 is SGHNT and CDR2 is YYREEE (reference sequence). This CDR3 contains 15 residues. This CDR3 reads CASSSDRVDTNEQFF. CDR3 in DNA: TGTGCCAGCAGCTCCGACAGGGTTGACACGAATGAGCAGTTCTTC.

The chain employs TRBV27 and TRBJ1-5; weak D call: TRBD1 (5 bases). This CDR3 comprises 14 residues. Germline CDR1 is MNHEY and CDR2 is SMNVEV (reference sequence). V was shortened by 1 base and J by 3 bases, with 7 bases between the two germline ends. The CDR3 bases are TGTGCCAGCAGTTTATTAGGGGACAATCAGCCCCAGCATTTT. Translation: CASSLLGDNQPQHF.

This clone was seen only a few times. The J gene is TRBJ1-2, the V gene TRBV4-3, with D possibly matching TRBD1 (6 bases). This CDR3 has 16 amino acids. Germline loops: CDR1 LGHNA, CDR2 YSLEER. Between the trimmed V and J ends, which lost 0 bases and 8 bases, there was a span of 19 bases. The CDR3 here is CASSQDSVQGLLGYTF. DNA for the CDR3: TGCGCCAGCAGCCAAGATTCGGTGCAGGGGCTCTTAGGCTACACCTTC.

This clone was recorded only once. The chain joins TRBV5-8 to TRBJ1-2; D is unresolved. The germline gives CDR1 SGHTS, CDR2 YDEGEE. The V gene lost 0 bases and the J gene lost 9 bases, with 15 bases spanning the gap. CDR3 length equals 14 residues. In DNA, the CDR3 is TGTGCCAGCAGCTTGGGGACCCGGGGTGCCAGCTACACCTTC. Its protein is CASSLGTRGASYTF.

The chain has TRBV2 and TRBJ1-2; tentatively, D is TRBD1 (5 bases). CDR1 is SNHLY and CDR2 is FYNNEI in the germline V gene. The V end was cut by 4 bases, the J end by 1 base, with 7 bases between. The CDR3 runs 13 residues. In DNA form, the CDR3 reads TGTGCCAGCAGTGGGGGGGGTAACTATGGCTACACCTTC. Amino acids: CASSGGGNYGYTF.